This TCR beta chain is drawn from a study of persistence of HIV-infected CD4 T cells (dated by TCRdb to about 2020). With regard to the full study: CMV- and HIV-1 Gag-responding CD4+ T cells were isolated from ART-treated individuals so that antigen-driven clonal expansion of HIV-1-infected cells could be examined. Suppressive ART had been received by participants for a median of around eight years. Peripheral blood samples of up to about 180 mL were taken at multiple time points, with the exception of two participants who underwent leukapheresis at a single time point. Proviral sequencing was used to assess clonality among infected cells, whereas TCRbeta sequencing gauged the clonality of all cells within each sorted population. The TCR cluster analysis across participants included 8 or 9 participants for CMV and 6 or 7 participants for Gag.

What the research found in general, with its limitations: Bulk TCR analyses could not be limited to the rare CMV-responding cells that actually contained HIV-1 proviruses. Degenerate expanded CDR3beta sequences were enriched in antigen-responding cells, suggesting convergent selection of CD4+ responses to CMV and Gag. Significantly lower TCRbeta richness was observed in CMV- and Gag-responding cells than in anti-CD3/anti-CD28-responding cells, and higher oligoclonality was observed in CMV-responding cells than in CD3/CD28-stimulated and Gag-responding cells. Only a small number of individuals took part in the study, and only a limited range of antigens was tested. Within the same sorted populations, TCR oligoclonality correlated with proviral oligoclonality.

About this clone: This receptor's antigen is unknown. It has no much larger one-base neighbor in the sample; base qualities were not kept.

The immunoSEQ hsTCRB assay version 4 in survey mode was used to sequence TCRbeta repertoires from genomic DNA. For TCRbeta sequencing, genomic DNA was diluted to roughly 10 ng/uL, and up to roughly 1 ug was used per sample. Per the original workflow: Analysis of the TCRbeta data was done in ImmunoSeq Analyzer 3.0, and diversity was computed on productive nucleotide rearrangements. The improved Chao index was used to estimate lower-bound TCR diversity, and the Gini coefficient was used to estimate clonality using the Immunarch R package. Nucleotide rearrangements that differed but encoded the same CDR3beta amino acid sequence were counted as separate clonotypes. Differential abundance analysis found TCRbeta sequences that were significantly enriched in antigen-responding cells compared with anti-CD3/anti-CD28-activated cells. GLIPH2 clustered TCRs by predicted peptide-MHC specificity, both within individual participants and across merged participant data sets. As stored in TCRdb, this immuneACCESS dataset retains in-frame rearrangements with V and J assigned. A fraction of the clones does not appear; measured against another copy, unresolved V genes explain less than half of the discrepancy, and the remainder lacks a known reason. From that table come the V and J calls and clone size; the DNA was used to work out D and trimming. A total of about 36,000 clones appear in this sample, more than 70% of them only once. 5% to 5.5% of the sample is taken by the ten largest.

Taken from cysteine to phenylalanine, the CDR3 has 13 residues. Only the CDR3 DNA is retained, 39 bases long and in frame from the first base. CDR1 and CDR2 (MNHNS, SASEGT) derive from the germline V gene. V drops 1 base and J drops 7 bases, leaving 8 bases in between. What the treatment or condition label conveys for this sample: suppressive antiretroviral therapy. A pool of overlapping 15-mer peptides from HIV-1 Gag, at 1 ug per peptide per mL, was used to stimulate the cells. Memory CD4+ T cells that did not respond, being CD40L-negative, CD69-negative and CD45RO-high, were sorted as memory populations depleted of antigen-responding cells. Participants were HIV-1-infected adults who started suppressive ART during chronic infection. Plasma HIV-1 RNA had been undetectable (below 50 copies/mL) in participants for at least 4 years. To be included, participants needed a CD4+ T cell count above 400 cells/uL and a positive CMV serology. Before stimulation, PBMCs were isolated using density centrifugation and then depleted of CD8+ T cells. Stimulation of CD8-depleted PBMCs was carried out for about 20 hours with anti-CD28/CD49d costimulation, CD40-blocking antibody and enfuvirtide, to prevent new infections. Cells were sorted on a Beckman Coulter MoFlo Legacy or XDP sorter, with propidium iodide excluding dead cells. For samples with more than one million cells, genomic DNA was extracted with the QIAamp DNA Mini Kit, and for all other samples the Quick-DNA Microprep Kit was used.

The chain couples TRBV6-1 to TRBJ2-4; TRBD2 could be the D gene, as 6 bases match. The specimen was cultured CD4+ T cells from PBMCs, collected from a patient who received antiretroviral therapy. Explained via the paper, the cell subset or site label denotes: CD40L-CD69- CD45RO-high memory CD4 T cells not responding to Gag peptides. The clonotype originates from an adult with HIV. The donor label of this sample is uncertain. The nucleotides read TGTGCCAGCAGTGAAGTGGAGGGTAACATTCAGTACTTC. It translates as CASSEVEGNIQYF.